This is a list of T cell receptor beta chains from one sample in a study of blood T cell repertoires in COVID-19. Generated by immunoSEQ multiplex PCR, the TCRdb table keeps only in-frame clones and is missing some. The sample has over 85,000 clones; 92% are singletons. Sequenced input: peripheral blood. The origin of the receptors is a woman aged 45 to 65 with COVID-19, enrolled during active disease. CDR3s include the opening cysteine and the closing phenylalanine or tryptophan. Each record gives: J gene, CDR3 length, D gene, clone size, V gene, CDR3 protein, CDR3 DNA. The D gene is left open where the match is weak. Not every row has a clone size; where given, it reads once, few, many or a size class.

TRBJ2-3,13,-,-,TRBV12-3/TRBV12-4,CASSQAQRDTQYF,TGTGCCAGCAGTCAGGCACAGAGAGATACGCAGTATTTT
TRBJ2-3,16,TRBD2,-,TRBV5-1,CASSPKLADGTDTQYF,TGCGCCAGCAGCCCGAAACTAGCGGACGGCACAGATACGCAGTATTTT
TRBJ2-3,16,-,-,TRBV15,CATSVGDTPSTDTQYF,TGTGCCACCAGCGTGGGGGACACCCCTAGCACAGATACGCAGTATTTT
TRBJ2-7,14,TRBD1,-,TRBV9,CASSAGTGHYEQYF,TGTGCCAGCAGCGCCGGGACAGGGCATTACGAGCAGTACTTC
TRBJ2-1,14,-,-,TRBV9,CASSDTGRYNEQFF,TGTGCCAGCAGCGACACAGGGCGATACAATGAGCAGTTCTTC
TRBJ2-2,17,-,-,TRBV28,CASSLTFPGYRTGELFF,TGTGCCAGCAGTTTAACGTTCCCCGGGTACCGGACCGGGGAGCTGTTTTTT
TRBJ1-5,13,TRBD1,once,TRBV28,CASLGQGNQPQHF,TGTGCCAGCCTGGGACAGGGGAATCAGCCCCAGCATTTT
TRBJ1-5,14,-,-,TRBV18,CASSPAGNNQPQHF,TGTGCCAGCTCACCAGCAGGGAACAATCAGCCCCAGCATTTT
TRBJ1-5,15,-,few,TRBV21-1,CASSSKDRGNQPQHF,TGTGCCAGCAGCTCAAAAGACAGGGGCAATCAACCCCAGCATTTT
TRBJ2-2,16,-,-,TRBV27,CASKVDGTTNTGELFF,TGTGCCAGCAAGGTGGACGGGACAACGAACACCGGGGAGCTGTTTTTT
TRBJ1-1,14,TRBD1,-,TRBV29-1,CSVQGTPMNTEAFF,TGCAGCGTACAGGGGACGCCGATGAACACTGAAGCTTTCTTT
TRBJ2-7,13,TRBD1,-,TRBV7-3,CASSFYRGDEQYF,TGTGCCAGCAGCTTTTACAGGGGGGACGAGCAGTACTTC
TRBJ2-2,16,TRBD2,-,TRBV9,CASSVGLAGDTGELFF,TGTGCCAGCAGCGTGGGACTAGCGGGGGACACCGGGGAGCTGTTTTTT
TRBJ1-2,13,-,few,TRBV19,CASSPSWGDGYTF,TGTGCCAGTAGTCCGTCCTGGGGGGATGGCTACACCTTC
TRBJ2-3,15,-,-,TRBV11-2,CASSLGLSPTDTQYF,TGTGCCAGCAGCTTAGGACTTTCCCCCACAGATACGCAGTATTTT
TRBJ2-7,13,-,-,TRBV7-8,CASSLEWAYEQYF,TGTGCCAGCAGCTTAGAGTGGGCGTACGAGCAGTACTTC
TRBJ1-1,13,-,-,TRBV5-5,CASSWAQNTEAFF,TGTGCCAGCAGCTGGGCCCAGAACACTGAAGCTTTCTTT
TRBJ1-1,14,-,-,TRBV7-9,CASSLALPGTEAFF,TGTGCCAGCAGCTTAGCGCTACCGGGCACTGAAGCTTTCTTT
TRBJ2-3,16,-,-,TRBV27,CASRPLSATSTDTQYF,TGTGCCAGCAGACCACTTAGCGCCACTAGCACAGATACGCAGTATTTT
TRBJ2-7,18,TRBD2,-,TRBV5-5,CASSLARIAGGFSYEQYF,TGTGCCAGCAGCTTGGCAAGAATAGCGGGGGGTTTCTCCTACGAGCAGTACTTC
TRBJ2-3,17,TRBD2,-,TRBV6-6,CASSLGWASGSTDTQYF,TGTGCCAGCAGTCTCGGATGGGCTAGCGGGAGCACAGATACGCAGTATTTT